The 30 T cell receptor beta chains in this list originate from one sample, sequenced in a study of immune evolution from preneoplasia to lung adenocarcinoma. Sequencing was performed with immunoSEQ multiplex PCR; in TCRdb, only in-frame clones are kept and a portion is missing. The data contain around 40,000 clones, around 79% of them singletons. The sample was FFPE invasive lung adenocarcinoma tissue. The source of these receptors is a person between 60 and 69 years old with lung adenocarcinoma.

The V call is TRBV7-9, the J call TRBJ2-3, with D hard to call. The CDR3 sequence is 13 residues long. Deletions cut 5 bases from V and 4 bases from J, with 10 bases between. Germline V lookup: CDR1 SEHNR, CDR2 FQNEAQ (reference sequence). The CDR3 region is CASSITVADTQYF. Written as DNA, the CDR3 is TGTGCCAGCAGCATAACGGTGGCAGATACGCAGTATTTT.

This chain links TRBV11-1 with TRBJ2-3; no firm D call. The CDR3 contains 14 residues. V dropped 1 base and J dropped 0 bases, with 5 bases sitting between them. The V gene's germline CDR1 is SGHAT and CDR2 FQDESV (reference sequence). CDR3 sequence: CASSLGQSTDTQYF. The CDR3 DNA sequence: TGTGCCAGCAGCTTAGGGCAGAGCACAGATACGCAGTATTTT.

This clone was recorded only once. At one end, the junction sequence differs from germline, possibly due to a read error. The chain uses TRBV7-8 and TRBJ1-2; maybe TRBD1 (5 bases). The V gene's germline CDR1 is SGHVS and CDR2 FQNEAQ. The CDR3 length is 11 residues. This chain's CDR3 is CASSSPGPRIF. The DNA of the CDR3 is TGTGCCAGCAGCTCACCGGGACCGCGAATTTTC.

The V call is TRBV6-1, the J call TRBJ2-6, with TRBD2 matching 7 bases. The CDR3 has 18 amino acids. J was trimmed by 0 bases and V by 4 bases; bases with no gene match: 9. Germline lookup yields CDR1 MNHNS and CDR2 SASEGT. CDR3 coding DNA: TGTGCCAGCAGTGCGACGGCGGGGGATGGCTCTGGGGCCAACGTCCTGACTTTC. Protein: CASSATAGDGSGANVLTF.

This clone was found once. V gene TRBV2 combines with J gene TRBJ1-2; 9 bases map to TRBD1. The CDR3 is made up of 13 amino acids. V shed 9 bases and J 8 bases; nucleotides not matched to a gene: 10. The germline V gene encodes CDR1 SNHLY and CDR2 FYNNEI. DNA of the CDR3: TGTGCCAGGATAGAACAGGGGGCGCGCGGCTACACCTTC. It codes for CARIEQGARGYTF.

V is TRBV14 and J is TRBJ2-7; possible D gene TRBD1, 6 bases. With 4 bases removed from V and 5 bases from J, the gap between germline ends came to 12 bases. Germline values: CDR1 SGHDN, CDR2 FVKESK. The CDR3 has 13 amino acids. The CDR3 spells CASSLDRRNEQYF. The DNA for the CDR3 is TGTGCCAGCAGCCTCGACAGGAGGAACGAGCAGTACTTC.

This clone counts as medium-sized (0.01 to 0.1%). The V call is TRBV6-1, the J call TRBJ1-4; no reliable D call. Germline CDR1 reads MNHNS; CDR2 reads SASEGT. V shed 2 bases and J shed 4 bases, with 14 bases lying between them. The CDR3 is made up of 16 amino acids. Here the CDR3 reads CASSEPGDGNNEKLFF. The CDR3 region has the DNA TGTGCCAGCAGTGAACCCGGGGATGGGAATAATGAAAAACTGTTTTTT.

The CDR3 sequence: CASKVRNYGYTF. CDR3 DNA sequence: TGTGCCAGCAAGGTCCGCAACTATGGCTACACCTTC. The chain combines TRBV2 with TRBJ1-2, with D unresolved. The CDR3 has 12 residues. Germline V gene sequence: CDR1 SNHLY, CDR2 FYNNEI. The V end lost 7 bases, the J end lost 2 bases, and 8 bases lay between the germline ends.

The CDR3 region has the DNA TGTGCCTGGACCTCCCTCTCGTACGCAGGGAGGATGTATGAGCAGTTCTTC. Translated: CAWTSLSYAGRMYEQFF. This chain joins TRBV30 and TRBJ2-1; possible D gene TRBD2, 6 bases. V was shortened by 4 bases and J by 8 bases, with 27 bases between the two germline ends. This CDR3 comprises 17 residues. The germline V gene has CDR1 GTSNPN and CDR2 SVGIG (reference sequence).

The J gene is TRBJ1-5, the V gene TRBV6-6; D might be TRBD1 (5 bases). The V gene's germline CDR1 is MNHNY and CDR2 SVGAGI (reference sequence). This CDR3 has 13 residues. The V end lost 8 bases, the J end lost 5 bases, and 13 bases lay between the germline ends. The CDR3 region is CASRGGDYQPQHF. The CDR3 DNA reads as TGTGCCAGCCGGGGGGGGGACTATCAGCCCCAGCATTTT.

The chain joins TRBV15 to TRBJ2-3, with D unresolved. Germline V gene lookup returns CDR1 LNHNV and CDR2 YYDKDF (reference sequence). The CDR3 totals 12 residues. V shed 5 bases and J shed 2 bases, with 5 bases lying between them. The CDR3 loop is CATSRTTDTQYF. CDR3 DNA sequence: TGTGCCACCAGCCGCACCACAGATACGCAGTATTTT.

This chain joins TRBV19 and TRBJ2-1; 11 bases line up with TRBD1. Trimming removed 8 bases from V and 10 bases from J; junction bases left unmatched: 7. Germline V gene data show CDR1 as LNHDA and CDR2 as SQIVND (reference sequence). The CDR3 has 13 amino acids. The CDR3 nucleotides read TGTGCCAGTTCTCGGACAGGGGGCCTCGAGCAGTTCTTC. Translating gives CASSRTGGLEQFF.

This clone was seen only once. V usage is TRBV29-1 and J usage is TRBJ1-2; D gene ambiguous. Germline-derived CDR1 and CDR2 are SQVTM and ANQGSEA. The CDR3 sequence is 13 residues long. V was clipped by 7 bases and J by 0 bases, with 12 bases between them. This CDR3 reads CSAGGRSNYGYTF. CDR3 DNA sequence: TGCAGCGCCGGCGGGCGGTCTAACTATGGCTACACCTTC.

V and J are TRBV7-8 and TRBJ2-3; no firm D call. CDR1 SGHVS and CDR2 FQNEAQ come from the germline V gene. V lost 3 bases to trimming and J lost 2 bases, with 9 bases between them. The CDR3 totals 14 residues. The CDR3 here is CASSFRRNTDTQYF. DNA for the CDR3: TGTGCCAGCAGCTTCCGACGGAACACAGATACGCAGTATTTT. The whole variable domain, remainder taken from reference TRBV7-8 and TRBJ2-3, is GAGVSQSPRYKVAKRGQDVALRCDPISGHVSLFWYQQALGQGPEFLTYFQNEAQLDKSGLPSDRFFAERPEGSVSTLKIQRTQQEDSAVYLCASSFRRNTDTQYFGPGTRLTVL.

In this sample, this clone turned up a few times. This chain links TRBV5-4 with TRBJ1-1; D remains unclear. Trimming left V 5 bases short and J 1 base short, with 21 bases between. The CDR3 extends over 17 amino acids. Per germline, CDR1 SGHNT and CDR2 YYREEE (reference sequence). The CDR3 loop reads CASRRFLGNTANTEAFF. For the CDR3, the DNA is TGTGCCAGCAGGCGCTTCCTCGGGAATACCGCGAACACTGAAGCTTTCTTT.

V is TRBV18 and J is TRBJ1-1; D gene unclear. Germline V gene lookup returns CDR1 KGHSH and CDR2 LQKENI. The ends were cut back, 3 bases at V and 8 bases at J, with 16 bases in the middle. This CDR3 has 14 amino acids. The DNA of the CDR3 is TGTGCCAGCTCACCGACTCTCTCCAAGGAGGAAGCTTTCTTT. This codes for CASSPTLSKEEAFF.

V gene TRBV7-8 combines with J gene TRBJ2-1; 8 positions match TRBD1. This CDR3 is 13 amino acids long. CDR1 is SGHVS and CDR2 is FQNEAQ in the germline V gene. Germline trimming cut 8 bases from V and 7 bases from J; bases unmatched to any gene: 7. Here the CDR3 DNA reads TGTGCCAGCTCCGGGACAGGAGTGAATGAGCAGTTCTTC. Residues: CASSGTGVNEQFF.

The rearrangement links TRBV19 to TRBJ2-7, with 9 bases matching TRBD1. The germline CDR1 and CDR2 sequences are LNHDA and SQIVND (reference sequence). With V trimmed by 5 bases and J by 3 bases, 8 bases remained unmatched. The CDR3 has 15 amino acids. Written as DNA, the CDR3 is TGTGCCAGTAGTGCGCCCGGGACAGGGAGCTACGAGCAGTACTTC. It codes for CASSAPGTGSYEQYF.

The chain employs TRBV9 and TRBJ2-2, with 9 bases aligning to TRBD1. From germline, CDR1 is SGDLS and CDR2 YYNGEE. The ends lost 7 bases at V and 2 bases at J; junction bases unmatched: 15. This CDR3 has 18 amino acids. The CDR3 reads CASHWDRAKGLNTGELFF. CDR3 coding DNA: TGTGCCAGCCACTGGGACAGGGCGAAAGGACTCAACACCGGGGAGCTGTTTTTT.

The gene calls are TRBV10-2 and TRBJ1-5, with no clear D. Looked up from germline, CDR1 is WSHSY and CDR2 is SAAADI. V lost 2 bases and J 5 bases, leaving 7 bases between the germline ends. The CDR3 is made up of 13 amino acids. The CDR3 sequence: CASSEVRDQPQHF. In nucleotides, the CDR3 is TGCGCCAGCAGTGAGGTGAGGGATCAGCCCCAGCATTTT.

V gene TRBV18 combines with J gene TRBJ2-3, with D perhaps TRBD2 (6 bases). Germline V gene data show CDR1 as KGHSH and CDR2 as LQKENI. The V end was cut by 3 bases, the J end by 3 bases, with 13 bases between. The CDR3 loop spans 15 amino acids. CDR3 in DNA: TGTGCCAGCTCACCGAACCCCGGGGGTACAGATACGCAGTATTTT. Protein product: CASSPNPGGTDTQYF.

This clone was seen a single time. The CDR3 region is CASSLGEEKLFF. CDR3 coding DNA: TGTGCCAGCAGCTTGGGAGAGGAAAAACTGTTTTTT. The chain links TRBV7-9 to TRBJ1-4; D call uncertain. The V gene's germline CDR1 is SEHNR and CDR2 FQNEAQ (reference sequence). The CDR3 length is 12 residues. Trimming stripped 3 bases from V and 8 bases from J, with 7 bases between. Based on the CDR3 plus reference TRBV7-9 and TRBJ1-4, the full variable domain is DTGVSQNPRHKITKRGQNVTFRCDPISEHNRLYWYRQTLGQGPEFLTYFQNEAQLEKSRLLSDRFSAERPKGSFSTLEIQRTEQGDSAMYLCASSLGEEKLFFGSGTQLSVL.

By sample share, this clone is medium-sized. The chain combines TRBV7-6 with TRBJ2-3; TRBD1 might be the D (6 bases). This CDR3 is built from 18 residues. Between the trimmed V and J ends, which lost 5 bases and 0 bases, there was a span of 21 bases. CDR1 and CDR2 (germline): SGHVS, FNYEAQ. The CDR3 DNA reads TGTGCCAGCAGCGACCCATCCAGGGGCGGACATAGCACAGATACGCAGTATTTT. Protein sequence: CASSDPSRGGHSTDTQYF.

In its sample, this clone was seen a few times. The V gene is TRBV19, the J gene TRBJ2-3, with D unclear. This CDR3 has 16 residues. V was cut by 3 bases and J by 1 base, with 14 bases left in between. Looked up from germline, CDR1 is LNHDA and CDR2 is SQIVND (reference sequence). The CDR3: CASSMGMLPGTDTQYF. CDR3 coding DNA: TGTGCCAGTAGTATGGGGATGCTTCCTGGCACAGATACGCAGTATTTT.

V and J are TRBV9 and TRBJ1-1, with D maybe TRBD1 (5 bases). V was shortened by 4 bases and J by 5 bases, with 18 bases between the two germline ends. CDR3 length equals 15 residues. Germline CDR1 and CDR2: SGDLS and YYNGEE. CDR3 nucleotide sequence: TGTGCCAGCAGCCCCCAGGTAGGGAAGGGGACTGAAGCTTTCTTT. This translates into CASSPQVGKGTEAFF.

This clone has only one observation. The V and J genes are TRBV6-5 and TRBJ1-1; D possibly corresponds to TRBD1 (5 bases). Germline values: CDR1 MNHEY, CDR2 SVGAGI. Trimming pared 10 bases from V and 3 bases from J, leaving 15 bases between. The CDR3 covers 13 residues. The DNA for the CDR3 is TGTGCCACCTCACAGGCGAAGGACACTGAAGCTTTCTTT. Protein sequence: CATSQAKDTEAFF.

The chain employs TRBV7-2 and TRBJ2-2, with TRBD2 matching over 10 bases. V lost 2 bases and J lost 8; bases outside the gene matches: 11. Germline values: CDR1 SGHTA, CDR2 FQGNSA. The CDR3 is made up of 17 amino acids. The DNA for the CDR3 is TGTGCCAGCAGCTTAAGTATCCTTAGCGGGAGGTTGGGGGAGCTGTTTTTT. Translated, it gives CASSLSILSGRLGELFF. Based on the CDR3 plus reference TRBV7-2 and TRBJ2-2, the full variable domain is GAGVSQSPSNKVTEKGKDVELRCDPISGHTALYWYRQSLGQGLEFLIYFQGNSAPDKSGLPSDRFSAERTGGSVSTLTIQRTQQEDSAVYLCASSLSILSGRLGELFFGEGSRLTVL.

J is TRBJ1-4 and V is TRBV4-1; D perhaps matches TRBD1 (5 bases). The V gene lost 3 bases and the J gene lost 2 bases, with 16 bases spanning the gap. Germline CDR1 and CDR2: MGHRA and YSYEKL. The length of the CDR3 is 17 residues. The CDR3 bases are TGCGCCAGCAGCCAGGTCCCCGCGGGGGTCACTAATGAAAAACTGTTTTTT. This sequence encodes CASSQVPAGVTNEKLFF.

This chain connects TRBV7-2 to TRBJ2-5; D unresolved. The germline V gene has CDR1 SGHTA and CDR2 FQGNSA. The CDR3 extends over 13 amino acids. Deletions cut 1 base from V and 5 bases from J, with 8 bases between. The CDR3 is CASSLGWWETQYF. The CDR3 bases are TGTGCCAGCAGCTTAGGATGGTGGGAGACCCAGTACTTC.

The chain combines TRBV19 with TRBJ2-3; 8 bases are a match to TRBD1. Germline lookup yields CDR1 LNHDA and CDR2 SQIVND (reference sequence). The CDR3 has 15 residues. Trimming cost V 5 bases and J 7 bases; bases outside gene matches: 11. The CDR3 coding sequence is TGTGCCAGTAGTCCGTTAGGACAGGGCGGCAATACGCAGTATTTT. Protein sequence: CASSPLGQGGNTQYF.